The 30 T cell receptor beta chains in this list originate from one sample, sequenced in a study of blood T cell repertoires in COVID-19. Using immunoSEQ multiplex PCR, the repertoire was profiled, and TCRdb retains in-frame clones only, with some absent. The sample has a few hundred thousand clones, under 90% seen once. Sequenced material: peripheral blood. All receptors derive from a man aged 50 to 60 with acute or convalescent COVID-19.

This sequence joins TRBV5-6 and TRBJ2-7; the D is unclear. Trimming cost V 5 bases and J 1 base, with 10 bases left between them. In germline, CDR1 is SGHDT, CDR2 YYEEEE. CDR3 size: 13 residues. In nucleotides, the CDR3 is TGTGCCAGCAGTGCACTGGTTTCCTACGAGCAGTACTTC. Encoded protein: CASSALVSYEQYF.

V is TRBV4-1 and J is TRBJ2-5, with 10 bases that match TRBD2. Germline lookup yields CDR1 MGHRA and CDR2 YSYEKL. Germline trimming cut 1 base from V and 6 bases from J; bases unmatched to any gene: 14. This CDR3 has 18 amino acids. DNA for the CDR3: TGCGCCAGCAGCCAAGGACCACCTAGCGGGGGTGGGGGGAAGACCCAGTACTTC. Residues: CASSQGPPSGGGGKTQYF.

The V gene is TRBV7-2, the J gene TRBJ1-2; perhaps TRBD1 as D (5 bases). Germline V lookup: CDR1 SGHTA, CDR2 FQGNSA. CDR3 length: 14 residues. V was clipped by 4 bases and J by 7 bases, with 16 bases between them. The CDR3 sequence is CASSSGRVPSGYTF. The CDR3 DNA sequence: TGTGCCAGCAGCTCAGGGAGGGTCCCGAGTGGCTACACCTTC.

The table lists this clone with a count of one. The CDR3 loop reads CASSAISGNTIYF. The CDR3 DNA follows: TGTGCCAGCAGTGCTATCTCTGGAAACACCATATATTTT. V gene TRBV25-1 combines with J gene TRBJ1-3; no definite D call. The CDR3 is made up of 13 amino acids. Trimming took off 4 bases at V and 0 bases at J, with 4 bases between the two ends. Germline loops: CDR1 MGHDK, CDR2 SYGVNS.

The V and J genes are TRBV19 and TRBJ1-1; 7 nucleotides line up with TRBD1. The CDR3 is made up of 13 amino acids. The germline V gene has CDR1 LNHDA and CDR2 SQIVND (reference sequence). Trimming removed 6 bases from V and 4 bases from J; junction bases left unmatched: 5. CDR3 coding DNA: TGTGCCAGTAGGCTACAGGGGAGCACTGAAGCTTTCTTT. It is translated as CASRLQGSTEAFF.

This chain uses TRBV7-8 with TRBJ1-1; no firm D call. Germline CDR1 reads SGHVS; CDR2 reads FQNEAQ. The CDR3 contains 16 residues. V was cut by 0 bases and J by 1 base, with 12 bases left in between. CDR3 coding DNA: TGTGCCAGCAGCTTAGCGTTATTCGGGAGGAACACTGAAGCTTTCTTT. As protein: CASSLALFGRNTEAFF.

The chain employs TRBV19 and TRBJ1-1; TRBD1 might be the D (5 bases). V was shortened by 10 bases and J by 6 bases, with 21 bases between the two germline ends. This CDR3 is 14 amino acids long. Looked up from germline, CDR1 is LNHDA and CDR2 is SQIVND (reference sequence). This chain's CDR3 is CATNPGRGGPEAFF. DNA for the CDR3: TGTGCCACTAACCCAGGGCGGGGAGGGCCTGAAGCTTTCTTT.

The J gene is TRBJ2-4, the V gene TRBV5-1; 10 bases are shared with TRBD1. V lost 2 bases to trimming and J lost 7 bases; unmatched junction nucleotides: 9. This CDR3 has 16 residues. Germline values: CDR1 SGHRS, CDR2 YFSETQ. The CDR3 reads CASSLPWGDRGNIQYF. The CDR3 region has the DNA TGCGCCAGCAGCTTACCCTGGGGGGACAGGGGTAACATTCAGTACTTC.

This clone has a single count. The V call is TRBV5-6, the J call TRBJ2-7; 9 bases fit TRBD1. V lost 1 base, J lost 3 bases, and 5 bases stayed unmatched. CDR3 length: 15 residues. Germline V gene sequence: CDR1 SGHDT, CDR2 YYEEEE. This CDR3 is CASSLMGTGLYEQYF. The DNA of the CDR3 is TGTGCCAGCAGCTTGATGGGGACAGGGCTCTACGAGCAGTACTTC.

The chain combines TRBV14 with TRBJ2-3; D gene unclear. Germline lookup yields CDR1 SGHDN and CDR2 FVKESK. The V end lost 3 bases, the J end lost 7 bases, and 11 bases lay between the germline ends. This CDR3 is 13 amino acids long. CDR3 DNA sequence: TGTGCCAGCAGCCACCCCGGCGGCCATACGCAGTATTTT. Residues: CASSHPGGHTQYF.

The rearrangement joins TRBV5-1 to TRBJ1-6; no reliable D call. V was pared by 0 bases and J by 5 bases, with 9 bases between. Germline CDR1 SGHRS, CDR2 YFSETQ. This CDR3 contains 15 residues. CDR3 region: CASSLETPNNSPLHF. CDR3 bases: TGCGCCAGCAGCTTGGAGACACCGAATAATTCACCCCTCCACTTT.

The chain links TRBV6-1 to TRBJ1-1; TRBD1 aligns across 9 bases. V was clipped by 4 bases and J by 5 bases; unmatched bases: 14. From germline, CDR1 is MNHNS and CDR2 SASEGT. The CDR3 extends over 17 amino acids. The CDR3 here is CASSAIYRGPGRTEAFF. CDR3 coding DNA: TGTGCCAGCAGTGCGATCTACAGGGGGCCAGGTCGTACTGAAGCTTTCTTT.

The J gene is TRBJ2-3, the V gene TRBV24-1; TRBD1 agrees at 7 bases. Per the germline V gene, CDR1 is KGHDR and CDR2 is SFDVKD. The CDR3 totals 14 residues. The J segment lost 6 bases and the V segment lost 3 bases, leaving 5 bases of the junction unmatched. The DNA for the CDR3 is TGTGCCACCAGTGATACCGAGGGGGCGGATACGCAGTATTTT. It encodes CATSDTEGADTQYF.

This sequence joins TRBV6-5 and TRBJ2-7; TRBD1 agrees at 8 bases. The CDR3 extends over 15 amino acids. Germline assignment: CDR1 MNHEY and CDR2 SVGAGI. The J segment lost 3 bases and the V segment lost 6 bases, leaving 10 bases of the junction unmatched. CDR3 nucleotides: TGTGCCAGCAGACCCAGGGGACAGGAGGACTACGAGCAGTACTTC. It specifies CASRPRGQEDYEQYF.

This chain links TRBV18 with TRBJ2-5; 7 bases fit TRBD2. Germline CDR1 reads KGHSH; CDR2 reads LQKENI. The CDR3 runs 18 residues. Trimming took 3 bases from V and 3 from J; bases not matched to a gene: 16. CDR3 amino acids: CASSPTLARVILKETQYF. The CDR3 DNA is TGTGCCAGCTCACCGACACTAGCGAGAGTAATTCTAAAAGAGACCCAGTACTTC.

The chain's CDR3 is CASSSDRDSPLHF. CDR3 coding DNA: TGTGCCAGCAGCTCTGACAGGGATTCACCCCTCCACTTT. The chain uses TRBV7-9 and TRBJ1-6; 7 bases line up with TRBD1. The CDR3 is made up of 13 amino acids. Looked up from germline, CDR1 is SEHNR and CDR2 is FQNEAQ (reference sequence). Unmatched junction bases numbered 2, after V lost 4 bases and J lost 8 bases.

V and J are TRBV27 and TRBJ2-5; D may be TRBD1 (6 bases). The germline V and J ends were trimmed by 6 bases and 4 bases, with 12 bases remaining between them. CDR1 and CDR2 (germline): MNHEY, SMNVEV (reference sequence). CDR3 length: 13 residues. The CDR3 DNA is TGTGCCAGCAGCAACAGGGTGCGAGAGACCCAGTACTTC. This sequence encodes CASSNRVRETQYF.

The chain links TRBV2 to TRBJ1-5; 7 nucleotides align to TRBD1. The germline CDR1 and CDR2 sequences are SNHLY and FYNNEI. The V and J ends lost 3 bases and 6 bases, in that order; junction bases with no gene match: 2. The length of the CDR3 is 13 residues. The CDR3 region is CASSDQGVQPQHF. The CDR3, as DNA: TGTGCCAGCAGTGACCAGGGGGTTCAGCCCCAGCATTTT.

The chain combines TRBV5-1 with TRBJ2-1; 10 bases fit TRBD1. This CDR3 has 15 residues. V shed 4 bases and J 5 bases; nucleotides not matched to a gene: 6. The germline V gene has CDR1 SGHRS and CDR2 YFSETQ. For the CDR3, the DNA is TGCGCCAGCAGCCAGGGACAGGGGACTAACAATGAGCAGTTCTTC. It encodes CASSQGQGTNNEQFF.

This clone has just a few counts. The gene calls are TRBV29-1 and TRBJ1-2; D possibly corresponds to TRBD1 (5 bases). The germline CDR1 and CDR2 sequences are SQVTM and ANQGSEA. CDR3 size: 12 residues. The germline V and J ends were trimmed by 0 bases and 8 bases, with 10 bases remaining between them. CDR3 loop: CSVEDHAGGYTF. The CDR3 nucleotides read TGCAGCGTTGAAGATCACGCAGGGGGCTACACCTTC.

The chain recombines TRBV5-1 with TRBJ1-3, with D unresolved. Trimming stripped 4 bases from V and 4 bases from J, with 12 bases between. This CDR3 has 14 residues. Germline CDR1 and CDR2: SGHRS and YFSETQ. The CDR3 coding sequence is TGCGCCAGCAGCCTGGACCCGGGGGGAAACACCATATATTTT. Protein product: CASSLDPGGNTIYF.

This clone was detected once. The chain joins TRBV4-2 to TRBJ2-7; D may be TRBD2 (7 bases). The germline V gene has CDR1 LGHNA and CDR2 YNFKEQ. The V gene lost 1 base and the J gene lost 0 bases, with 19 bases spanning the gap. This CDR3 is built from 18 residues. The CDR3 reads CASSQGPTGGGASYEQYF. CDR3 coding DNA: TGTGCCAGCAGCCAAGGGCCCACAGGCGGGGGCGCCTCCTACGAGCAGTACTTC.

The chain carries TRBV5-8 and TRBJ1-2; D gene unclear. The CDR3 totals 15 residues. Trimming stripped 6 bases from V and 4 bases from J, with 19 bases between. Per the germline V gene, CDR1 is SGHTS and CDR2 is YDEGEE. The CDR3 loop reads CASNPGQLGGYGYTF. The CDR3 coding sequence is TGTGCCAGCAACCCCGGGCAGCTCGGAGGCTATGGCTACACCTTC.

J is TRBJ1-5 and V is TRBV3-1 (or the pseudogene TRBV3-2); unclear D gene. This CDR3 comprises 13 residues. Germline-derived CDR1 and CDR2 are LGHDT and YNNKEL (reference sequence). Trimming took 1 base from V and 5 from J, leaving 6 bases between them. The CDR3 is CASSQAGDQPQHF. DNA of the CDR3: TGTGCCAGCAGCCAAGCGGGAGATCAGCCCCAGCATTTT.

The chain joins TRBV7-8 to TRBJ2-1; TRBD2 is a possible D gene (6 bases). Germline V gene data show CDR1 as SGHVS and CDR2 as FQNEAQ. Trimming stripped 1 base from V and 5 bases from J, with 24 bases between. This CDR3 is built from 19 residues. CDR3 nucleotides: TGTGCCAGCAGCTTAGATCGCGCGGTAGTCAGGGAGGATAACAATGAGCAGTTCTTC. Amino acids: CASSLDRAVVREDNNEQFF. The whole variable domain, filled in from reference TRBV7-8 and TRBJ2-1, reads GAGVSQSPRYKVAKRGQDVALRCDPISGHVSLFWYQQALGQGPEFLTYFQNEAQLDKSGLPSDRFFAERPEGSVSTLKIQRTQQEDSAVYLCASSLDRAVVREDNNEQFFGPGTRLTVL.

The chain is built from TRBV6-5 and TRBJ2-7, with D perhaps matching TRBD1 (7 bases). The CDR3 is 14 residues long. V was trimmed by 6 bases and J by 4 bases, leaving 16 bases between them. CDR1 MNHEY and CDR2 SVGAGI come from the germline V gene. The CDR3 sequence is CASRGGQFGYEQYF. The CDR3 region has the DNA TGTGCCAGCAGGGGGGGACAGTTTGGGTACGAGCAGTACTTC.

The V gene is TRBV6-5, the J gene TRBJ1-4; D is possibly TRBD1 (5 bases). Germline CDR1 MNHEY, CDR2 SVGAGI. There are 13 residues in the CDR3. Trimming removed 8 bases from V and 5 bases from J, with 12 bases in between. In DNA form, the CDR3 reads TGTGCCAGCTCGGGACTTACGAATGAAAAACTGTTTTTT. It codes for CASSGLTNEKLFF.

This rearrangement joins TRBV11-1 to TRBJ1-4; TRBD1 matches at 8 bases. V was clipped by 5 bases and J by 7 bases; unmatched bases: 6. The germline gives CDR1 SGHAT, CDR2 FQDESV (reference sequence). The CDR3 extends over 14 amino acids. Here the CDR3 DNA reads TGTGCCAGCAGCGGGCGACAGGGGAGTGAAAAACTGTTTTTT. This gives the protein CASSGRQGSEKLFF.

The CDR3 loop reads CASRRGLNYGYTF. CDR3 DNA: TGTGCCAGCAGGAGGGGACTCAACTATGGCTACACCTTC. The rearrangement links TRBV6-5 to TRBJ1-2, with D possibly matching TRBD1 (5 bases). Per germline, CDR1 MNHEY and CDR2 SVGAGI. This CDR3 has 13 residues. V gave up 6 bases and J gave up 2 bases, with 10 bases separating them.

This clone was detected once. In nucleotides, the CDR3 is TGTGCCAGCAGTGAAGCCAATCTTCCGGGAGCACCTTACCTGAACACTGAAGCTTTCTTT. Encoded protein: CASSEANLPGAPYLNTEAFF. V gene TRBV6-1 combines with J gene TRBJ1-1; D gene ambiguous. Deletions cut 0 bases from V and 0 bases from J, with 23 bases between. The V gene's germline CDR1 is MNHNS and CDR2 SASEGT. This CDR3 has 20 amino acids.